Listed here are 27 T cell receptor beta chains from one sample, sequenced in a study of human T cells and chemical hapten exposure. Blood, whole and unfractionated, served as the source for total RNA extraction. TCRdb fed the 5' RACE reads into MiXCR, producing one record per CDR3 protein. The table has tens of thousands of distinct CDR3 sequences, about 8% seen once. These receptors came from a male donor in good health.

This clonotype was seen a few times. The CDR3 nucleotides are TGCGCCAGCAGCAGGACAGAATCCTACGAGCAGTACTTC. This sequence encodes CASSRTESYEQYF. The chain joins TRBV10-1 to TRBJ2-7; maybe TRBD1 (6 bases). The germline V gene encodes CDR1 WNHNN and CDR2 SYGVQD (reference sequence). The CDR3 sequence is 13 residues long. V was shortened by 6 bases and J by 1 base, with 10 bases between the two germline ends.

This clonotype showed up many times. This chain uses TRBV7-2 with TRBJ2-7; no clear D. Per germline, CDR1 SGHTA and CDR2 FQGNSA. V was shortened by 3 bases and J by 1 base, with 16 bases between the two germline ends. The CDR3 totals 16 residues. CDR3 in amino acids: CASSFSVGSASYEQYF. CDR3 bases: TGTGCCAGCAGCTTCTCGGTGGGCTCGGCGTCCTACGAGCAGTACTTC.

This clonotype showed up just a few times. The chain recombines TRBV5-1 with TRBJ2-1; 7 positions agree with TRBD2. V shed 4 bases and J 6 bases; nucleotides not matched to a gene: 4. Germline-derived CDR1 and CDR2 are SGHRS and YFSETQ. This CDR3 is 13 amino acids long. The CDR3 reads CASSPTSANEQFF. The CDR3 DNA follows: TGCGCCAGCAGCCCCACTAGCGCCAATGAGCAGTTCTTC.

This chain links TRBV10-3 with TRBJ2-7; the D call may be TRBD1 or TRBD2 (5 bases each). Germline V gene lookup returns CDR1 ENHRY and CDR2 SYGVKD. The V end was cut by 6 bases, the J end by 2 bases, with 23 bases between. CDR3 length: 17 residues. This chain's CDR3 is CAIRLFQPGTEAYEQYF. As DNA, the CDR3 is TGTGCCATCAGGCTATTCCAACCCGGGACGGAGGCCTACGAGCAGTACTTC.

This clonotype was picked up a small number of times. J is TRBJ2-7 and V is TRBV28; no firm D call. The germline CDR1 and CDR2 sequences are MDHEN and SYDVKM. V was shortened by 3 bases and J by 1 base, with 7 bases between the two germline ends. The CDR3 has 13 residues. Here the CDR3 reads CASSLQRSYEQYF. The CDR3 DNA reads TGTGCCAGCAGTTTGCAGAGGTCCTACGAGCAGTACTTC.

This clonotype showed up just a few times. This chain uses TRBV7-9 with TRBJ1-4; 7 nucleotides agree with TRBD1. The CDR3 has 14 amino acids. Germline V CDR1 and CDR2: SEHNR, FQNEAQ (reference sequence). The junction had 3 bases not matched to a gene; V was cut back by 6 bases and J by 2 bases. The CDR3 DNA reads TGTGCCAGCAGGACAGGGATTACTAATGAAAAACTGTTTTTT. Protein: CASRTGITNEKLFF. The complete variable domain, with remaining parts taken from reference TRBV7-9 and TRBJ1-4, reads DTGVSQNPRHKITKRGQNVTFRCDPISEHNRLYWYRQTLGQGPEFLTYFQNEAQLEKSRLLSDRFSAERPKGSFSTLEIQRTEQGDSAMYLCASRTGITNEKLFFGSGTQLSVL.

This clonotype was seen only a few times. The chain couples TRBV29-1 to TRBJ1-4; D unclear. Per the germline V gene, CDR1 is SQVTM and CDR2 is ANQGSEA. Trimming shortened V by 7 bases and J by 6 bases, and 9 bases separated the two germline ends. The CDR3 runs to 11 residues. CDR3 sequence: CSGNLDEKLFF. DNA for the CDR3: TGCAGCGGGAACTTGGATGAAAAACTGTTTTTT.

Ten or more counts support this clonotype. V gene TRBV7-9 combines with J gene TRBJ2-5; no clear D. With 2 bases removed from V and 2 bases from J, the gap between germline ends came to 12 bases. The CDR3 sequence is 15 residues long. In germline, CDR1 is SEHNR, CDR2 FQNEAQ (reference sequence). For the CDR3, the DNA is TGTGCCAGCAGCTTAAAGCAAGGATTGCAAGAGACCCAGTACTTC. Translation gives CASSLKQGLQETQYF. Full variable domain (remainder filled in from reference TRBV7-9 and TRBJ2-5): DTGVSQNPRHKITKRGQNVTFRCDPISEHNRLYWYRQTLGQGPEFLTYFQNEAQLEKSRLLSDRFSAERPKGSFSTLEIQRTEQGDSAMYLCASSLKQGLQETQYFGPGTRLLVL.

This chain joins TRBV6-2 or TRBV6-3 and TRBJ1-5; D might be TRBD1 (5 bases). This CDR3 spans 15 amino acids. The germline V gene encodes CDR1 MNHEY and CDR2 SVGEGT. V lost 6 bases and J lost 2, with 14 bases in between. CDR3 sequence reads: CASRYLGTRNQPQHF. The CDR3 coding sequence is TGTGCCAGCAGGTACCTAGGGACTCGCAATCAGCCCCAGCATTTT.

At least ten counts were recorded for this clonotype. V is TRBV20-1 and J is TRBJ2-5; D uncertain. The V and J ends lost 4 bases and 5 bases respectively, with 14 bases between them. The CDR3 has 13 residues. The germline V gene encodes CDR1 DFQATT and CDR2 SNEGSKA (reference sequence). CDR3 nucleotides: TGCAGTGCTAAGAGCTCCCTTGTGGAGACCCAGTACTTC. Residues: CSAKSSLVETQYF.

CDR3 nucleotide sequence: TGTGCCAGCATGAGAGAGGGTGCCAACGCAGATACGCAGTATTTT. Encoded protein: CASMREGANADTQYF. The chain couples TRBV11-2 to TRBJ2-3; a weak D match, TRBD2 (5 bases). Germline CDR1 reads SGHAT; CDR2 reads FQNNGV. V was cut by 7 bases and J by 4 bases, with 18 bases left in between. The CDR3 extends over 15 amino acids.

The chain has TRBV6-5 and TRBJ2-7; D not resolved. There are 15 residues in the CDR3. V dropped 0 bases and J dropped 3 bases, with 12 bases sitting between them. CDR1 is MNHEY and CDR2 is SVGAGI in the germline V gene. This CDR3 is CASSYSPGRVYEQYF. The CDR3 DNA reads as TGTGCCAGCAGTTACTCCCCCGGACGGGTCTACGAGCAGTACTTC.

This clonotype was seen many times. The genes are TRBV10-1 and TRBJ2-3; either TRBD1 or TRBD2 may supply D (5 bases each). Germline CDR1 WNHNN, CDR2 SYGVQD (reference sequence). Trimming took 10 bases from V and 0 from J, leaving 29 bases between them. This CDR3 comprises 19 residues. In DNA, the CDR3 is TGCGCCATCCAGTGTATCGGGGCTCGGAATCACTCTAGCACAGATACGCAGTATTTT. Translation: CAIQCIGARNHSSTDTQYF.

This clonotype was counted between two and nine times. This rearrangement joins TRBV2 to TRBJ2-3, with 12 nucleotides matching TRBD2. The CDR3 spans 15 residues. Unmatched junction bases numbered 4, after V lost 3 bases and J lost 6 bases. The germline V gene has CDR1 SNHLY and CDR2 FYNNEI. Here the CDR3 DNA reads TGTGCCAGCAGTGATCTAGCGGGGGGGCCGGATACGCAGTATTTT. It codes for CASSDLAGGPDTQYF.

The CDR3 DNA follows: TGCGCCAGCAGCCCCGACAGGCCCGGGGAGCTGTTTTTT. Its protein product is CASSPDRPGELFF. The chain employs TRBV4-3 and TRBJ2-2, with a possible D match to TRBD1 (6 bases). V dropped 4 bases and J dropped 6 bases, with 9 bases sitting between them. This CDR3 is built from 13 residues. Germline V gene sequence: CDR1 LGHNA, CDR2 YSLEER.

The CDR3 nucleotides read TGTGCCAGCAGTGAAATTGGGACAGGCTGGGGGCCATATGGCTACACCTTC. Protein sequence: CASSEIGTGWGPYGYTF. The chain recombines TRBV25-1 with TRBJ1-2; 8 nucleotides match TRBD1. Germline CDR1 is MGHDK and CDR2 is SYGVNS. The V and J ends lost 2 bases and 5 bases, in that order; junction bases with no gene match: 13. This CDR3 region has 17 residues.

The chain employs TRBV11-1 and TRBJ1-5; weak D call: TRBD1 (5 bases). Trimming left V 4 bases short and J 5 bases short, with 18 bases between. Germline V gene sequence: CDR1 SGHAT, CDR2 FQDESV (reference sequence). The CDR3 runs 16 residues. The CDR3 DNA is TGTGCCAGCAGCTACAAAACCGGGACGGAAGATCAGCCCCAGCATTTT. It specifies CASSYKTGTEDQPQHF.

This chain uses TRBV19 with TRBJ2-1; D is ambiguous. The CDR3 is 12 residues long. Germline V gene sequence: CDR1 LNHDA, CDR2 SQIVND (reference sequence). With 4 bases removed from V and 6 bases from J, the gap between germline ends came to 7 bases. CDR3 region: CASSNPGNEQFF. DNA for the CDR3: TGTGCCAGTAGTAACCCGGGCAATGAGCAGTTCTTC.

Here the CDR3 DNA reads TGTGCCAGCAGTTTTAGACAGGGTAGTTCACCCCTCCACTTT. It yields the protein CASSFRQGSSPLHF. The chain is built from TRBV12-3 or TRBV12-4 and TRBJ1-6, with 7 bases aligning to TRBD1. The junction had 5 bases not matched to a gene; V was cut back by 3 bases and J by 9 bases. The CDR3 is 14 residues long.

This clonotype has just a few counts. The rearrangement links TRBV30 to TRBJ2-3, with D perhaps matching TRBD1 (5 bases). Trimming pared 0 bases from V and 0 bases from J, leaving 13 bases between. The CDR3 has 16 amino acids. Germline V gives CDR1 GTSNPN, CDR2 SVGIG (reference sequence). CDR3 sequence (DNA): TGTGCCTGGAGTGTGTTGGACAAGACTAGCACAGATACGCAGTATTTT. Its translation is CAWSVLDKTSTDTQYF.

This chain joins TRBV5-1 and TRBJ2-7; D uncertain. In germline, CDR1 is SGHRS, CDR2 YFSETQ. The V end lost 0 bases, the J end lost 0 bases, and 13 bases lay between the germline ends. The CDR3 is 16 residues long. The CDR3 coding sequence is TGCGCCAGCAGCTTGGATGTAGGCGGAAGCTCCTACGAGCAGTACTTC. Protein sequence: CASSLDVGGSSYEQYF. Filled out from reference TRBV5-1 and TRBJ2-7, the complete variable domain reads KAGVTQTPRYLIKTRGQQVTLSCSPISGHRSVSWYQQTPGQGLQFLFEYFSETQRNKGNFPGRFSGRQFSNSRSEMNVSTLELGDSALYLCASSLDVGGSSYEQYFGPGTRLTVT.

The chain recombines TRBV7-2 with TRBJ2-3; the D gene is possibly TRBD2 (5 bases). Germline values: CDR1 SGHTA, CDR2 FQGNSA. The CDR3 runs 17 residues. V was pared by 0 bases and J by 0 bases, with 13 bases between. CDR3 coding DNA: TGTGCCAGCAGCTTAGCGCCAGCGGCCGTCAGCACAGATACGCAGTATTTT. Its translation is CASSLAPAAVSTDTQYF.

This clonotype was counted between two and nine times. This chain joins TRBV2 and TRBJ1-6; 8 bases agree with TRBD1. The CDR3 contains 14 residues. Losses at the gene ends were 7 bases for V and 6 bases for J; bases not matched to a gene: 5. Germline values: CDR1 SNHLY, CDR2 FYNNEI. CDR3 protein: CASNRDRGNSPLHF. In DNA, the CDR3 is TGTGCCAGCAACCGAGACAGGGGTAATTCACCCCTCCACTTT.

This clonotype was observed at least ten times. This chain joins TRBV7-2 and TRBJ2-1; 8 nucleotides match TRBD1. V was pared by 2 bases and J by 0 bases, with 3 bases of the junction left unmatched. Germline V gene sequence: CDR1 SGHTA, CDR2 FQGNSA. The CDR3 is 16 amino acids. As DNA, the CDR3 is TGTGCCAGCAGCTTATGGACAGGGAACTCCTACAATGAGCAGTTCTTC. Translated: CASSLWTGNSYNEQFF.

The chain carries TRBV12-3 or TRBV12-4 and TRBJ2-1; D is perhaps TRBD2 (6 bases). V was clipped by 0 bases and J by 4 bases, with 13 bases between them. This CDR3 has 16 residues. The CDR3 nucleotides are TGTGCCAGCAGTTTAGCGGAGGGTAGCGGATACAATGAGCAGTTCTTC. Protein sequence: CASSLAEGSGYNEQFF.

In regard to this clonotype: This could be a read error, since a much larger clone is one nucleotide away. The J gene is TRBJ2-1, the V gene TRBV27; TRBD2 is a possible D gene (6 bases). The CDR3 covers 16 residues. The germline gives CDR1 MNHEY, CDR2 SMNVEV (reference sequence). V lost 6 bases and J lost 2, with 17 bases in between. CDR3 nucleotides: TGTGCCAGCAGAGAAGATTTAGCGGACGCCTACAATGAGCAGTTCTTC. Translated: CASREDLADAYNEQFF.

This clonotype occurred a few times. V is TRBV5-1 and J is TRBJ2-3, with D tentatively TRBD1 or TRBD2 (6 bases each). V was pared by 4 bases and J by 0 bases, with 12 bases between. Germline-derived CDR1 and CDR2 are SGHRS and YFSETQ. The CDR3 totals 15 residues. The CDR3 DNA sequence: TGCGCCAGCAGCATCGGGGGCGCCAGCACAGATACGCAGTATTTT. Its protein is CASSIGGASTDTQYF. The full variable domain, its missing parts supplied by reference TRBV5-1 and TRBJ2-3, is KAGVTQTPRYLIKTRGQQVTLSCSPISGHRSVSWYQQTPGQGLQFLFEYFSETQRNKGNFPGRFSGRQFSNSRSEMNVSTLELGDSALYLCASSIGGASTDTQYFGPGTRLTVL.